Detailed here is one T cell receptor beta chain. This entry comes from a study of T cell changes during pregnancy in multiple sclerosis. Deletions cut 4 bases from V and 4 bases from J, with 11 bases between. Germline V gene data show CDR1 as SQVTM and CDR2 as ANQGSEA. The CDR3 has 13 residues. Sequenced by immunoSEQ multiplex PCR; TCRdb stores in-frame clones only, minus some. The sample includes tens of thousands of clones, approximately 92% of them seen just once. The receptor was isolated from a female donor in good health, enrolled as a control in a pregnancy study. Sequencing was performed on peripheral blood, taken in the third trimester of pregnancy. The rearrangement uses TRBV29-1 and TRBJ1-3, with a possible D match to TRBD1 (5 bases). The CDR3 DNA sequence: TGCAGCGTTGCAAGGGGTCCAGGAAACACCATATATTTT. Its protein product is CSVARGPGNTIYF. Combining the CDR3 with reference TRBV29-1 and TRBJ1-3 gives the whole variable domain SAVISQKPSRDICQRGTSLTIQCQVDSQVTMMFWYRQQPGQSLTLIATANQGSEATYESGFVIDKFPISRPNLTFSTLTVSNMSPEDSSIYLCSVARGPGNTIYFGEGSWLTVV.